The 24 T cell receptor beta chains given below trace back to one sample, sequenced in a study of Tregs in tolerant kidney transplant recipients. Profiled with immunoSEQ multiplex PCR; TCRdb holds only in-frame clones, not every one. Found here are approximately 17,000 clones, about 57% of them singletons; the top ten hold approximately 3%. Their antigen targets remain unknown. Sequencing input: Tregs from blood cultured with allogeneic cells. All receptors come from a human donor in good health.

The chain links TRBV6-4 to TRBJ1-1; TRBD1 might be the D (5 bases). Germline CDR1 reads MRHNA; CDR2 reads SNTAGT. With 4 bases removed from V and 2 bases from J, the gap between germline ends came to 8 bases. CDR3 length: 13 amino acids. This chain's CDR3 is CASSAQGNTEAFF. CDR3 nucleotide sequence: TGTGCCAGCAGTGCTCAGGGAAACACTGAAGCTTTCTTT.

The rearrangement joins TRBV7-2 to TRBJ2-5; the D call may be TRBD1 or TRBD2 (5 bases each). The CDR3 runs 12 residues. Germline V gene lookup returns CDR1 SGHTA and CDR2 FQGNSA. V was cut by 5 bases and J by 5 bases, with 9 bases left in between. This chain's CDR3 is CASSKEGETQYF. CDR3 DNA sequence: TGTGCCAGCAGCAAAGAGGGGGAGACCCAGTACTTC.

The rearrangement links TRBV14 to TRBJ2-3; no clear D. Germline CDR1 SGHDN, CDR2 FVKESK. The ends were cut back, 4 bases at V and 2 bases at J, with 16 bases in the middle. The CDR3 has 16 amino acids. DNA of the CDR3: TGTGCCAGCAGCCGGCGACAATTATTATACACAGATACGCAGTATTTT. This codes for CASSRRQLLYTDTQYF.

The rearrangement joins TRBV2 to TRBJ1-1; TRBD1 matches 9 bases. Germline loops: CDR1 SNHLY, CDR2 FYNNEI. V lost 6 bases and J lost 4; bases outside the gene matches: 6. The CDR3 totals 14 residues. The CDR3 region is CASSERTGATEAFF. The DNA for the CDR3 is TGTGCCAGCAGCGAGAGGACAGGGGCCACTGAAGCTTTCTTT.

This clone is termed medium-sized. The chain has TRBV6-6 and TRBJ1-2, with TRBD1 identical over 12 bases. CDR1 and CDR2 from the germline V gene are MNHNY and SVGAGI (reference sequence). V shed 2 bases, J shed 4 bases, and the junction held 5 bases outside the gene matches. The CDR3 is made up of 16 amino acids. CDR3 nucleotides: TGTGCCAGCAGTTACATCGGGACAGGGGGCCTCTATGGCTACACCTTC. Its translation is CASSYIGTGGLYGYTF.

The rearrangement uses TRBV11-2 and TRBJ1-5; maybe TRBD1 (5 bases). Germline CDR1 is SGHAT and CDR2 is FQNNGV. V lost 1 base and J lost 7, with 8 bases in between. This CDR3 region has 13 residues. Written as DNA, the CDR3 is TGTGCCAGCAGCTTAGCGGGGCTACAGCCCCAGCATTTT. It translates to CASSLAGLQPQHF.

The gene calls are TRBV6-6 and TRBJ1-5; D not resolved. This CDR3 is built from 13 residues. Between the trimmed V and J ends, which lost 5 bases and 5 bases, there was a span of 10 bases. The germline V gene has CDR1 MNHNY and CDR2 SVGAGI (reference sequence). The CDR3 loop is CASSRGPDQPQHF. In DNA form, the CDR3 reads TGTGCCAGCAGTAGAGGACCCGATCAGCCCCAGCATTTT.

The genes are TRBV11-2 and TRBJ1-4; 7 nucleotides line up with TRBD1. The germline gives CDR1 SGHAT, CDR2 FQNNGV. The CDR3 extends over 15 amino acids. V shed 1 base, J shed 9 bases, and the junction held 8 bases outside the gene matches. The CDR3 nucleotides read TGTGCCAGCAGCTTAGGGACAGGTTTTTCCAAAAAACTGTTTTTT. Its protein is CASSLGTGFSKKLFF.

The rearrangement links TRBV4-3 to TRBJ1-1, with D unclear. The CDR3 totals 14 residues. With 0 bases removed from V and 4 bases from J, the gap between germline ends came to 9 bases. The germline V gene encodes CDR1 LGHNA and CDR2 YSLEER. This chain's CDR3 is CASSQDEGGTEAFF. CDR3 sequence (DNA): TGCGCCAGCAGCCAAGACGAGGGTGGCACTGAAGCTTTCTTT.

The CDR3 reads CASSLRFPSAPYNEQFF. CDR3 coding DNA: TGTGCCAGCAGCTTACGGTTCCCTAGCGCACCGTACAATGAGCAGTTCTTC. This chain connects TRBV7-2 to TRBJ2-1, with D maybe TRBD2 (6 bases). The germline CDR1 and CDR2 sequences are SGHTA and FQGNSA. V was cut by 2 bases and J by 4 bases, with 18 bases left in between. The CDR3 is 17 residues long.

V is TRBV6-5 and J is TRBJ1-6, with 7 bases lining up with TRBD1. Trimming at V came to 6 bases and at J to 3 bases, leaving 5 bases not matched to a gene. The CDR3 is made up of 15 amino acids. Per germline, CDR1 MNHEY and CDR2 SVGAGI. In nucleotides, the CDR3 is TGTGCCAGCAGGCTACAGGGGAACTATAATTCACCCCTCCACTTT. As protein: CASRLQGNYNSPLHF.

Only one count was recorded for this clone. This chain's CDR3 is CAISEGGGSPQYF. CDR3 nucleotide sequence: TGTGCCATCAGTGAGGGAGGGGGTAGTCCGCAGTATTTT. The chain combines TRBV10-3 with TRBJ2-3; D is tentatively TRBD1 or TRBD2 (6 bases each). Trimming stripped 2 bases from V and 10 bases from J, with 13 bases between. Germline assignment: CDR1 ENHRY and CDR2 SYGVKD. This CDR3 comprises 13 residues.

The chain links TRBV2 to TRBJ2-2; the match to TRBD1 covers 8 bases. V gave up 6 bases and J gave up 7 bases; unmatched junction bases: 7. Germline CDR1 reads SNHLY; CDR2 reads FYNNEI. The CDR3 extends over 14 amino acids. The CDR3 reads CASRGTGRVGELFF. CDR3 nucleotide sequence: TGTGCCAGCAGGGGGACAGGCCGAGTCGGGGAGCTGTTTTTT.

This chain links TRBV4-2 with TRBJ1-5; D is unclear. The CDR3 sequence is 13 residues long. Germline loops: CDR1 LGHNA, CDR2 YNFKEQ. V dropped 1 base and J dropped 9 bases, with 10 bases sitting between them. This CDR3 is CASSQVGQAPQHF. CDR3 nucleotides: TGTGCCAGCAGCCAAGTTGGGCAGGCGCCCCAGCATTTT.

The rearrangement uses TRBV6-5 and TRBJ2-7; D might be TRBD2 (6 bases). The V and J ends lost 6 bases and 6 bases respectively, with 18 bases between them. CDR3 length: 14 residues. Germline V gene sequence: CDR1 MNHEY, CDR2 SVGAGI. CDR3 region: CASRVGTPGAEQYF. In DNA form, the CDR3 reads TGTGCCAGCAGGGTCGGGACTCCGGGCGCCGAGCAGTACTTC.

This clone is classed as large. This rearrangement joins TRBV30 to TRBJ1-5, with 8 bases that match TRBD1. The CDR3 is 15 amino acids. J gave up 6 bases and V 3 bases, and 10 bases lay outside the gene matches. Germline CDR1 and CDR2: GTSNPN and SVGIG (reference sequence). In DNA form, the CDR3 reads TGTGCCTGGAGCATACCCGGGACAGGCGCTCAGCCCCAGCATTTT. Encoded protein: CAWSIPGTGAQPQHF.

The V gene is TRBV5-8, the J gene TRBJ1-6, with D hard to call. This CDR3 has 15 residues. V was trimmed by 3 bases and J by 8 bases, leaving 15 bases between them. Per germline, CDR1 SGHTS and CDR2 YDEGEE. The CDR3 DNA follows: TGTGCCAGCAGCTGGGCGGGAAGGCCGTATTCACCCCTCCACTTT. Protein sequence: CASSWAGRPYSPLHF.

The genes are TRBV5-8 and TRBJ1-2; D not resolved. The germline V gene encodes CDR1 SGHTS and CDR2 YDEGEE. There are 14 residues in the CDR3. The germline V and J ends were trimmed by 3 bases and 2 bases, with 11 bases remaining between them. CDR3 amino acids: CASSYPGRNYGYTF. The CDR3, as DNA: TGTGCCAGCAGCTACCCGGGAAGAAACTATGGCTACACCTTC.

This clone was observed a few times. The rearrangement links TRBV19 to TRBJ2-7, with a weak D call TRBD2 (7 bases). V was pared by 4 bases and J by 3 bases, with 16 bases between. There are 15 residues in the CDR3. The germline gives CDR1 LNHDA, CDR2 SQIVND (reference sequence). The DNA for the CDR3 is TGTGCCAGTAGTAAGGGGGTGCGGGGGAGCTACGAGCAGTACTTC. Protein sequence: CASSKGVRGSYEQYF.

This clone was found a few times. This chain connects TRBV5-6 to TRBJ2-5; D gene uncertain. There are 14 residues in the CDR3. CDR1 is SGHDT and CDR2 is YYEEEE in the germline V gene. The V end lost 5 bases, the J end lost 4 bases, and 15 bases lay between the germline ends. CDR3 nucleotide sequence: TGTGCCAGCAGAAGTGGAAACTCTCGAGAGACCCAGTACTTC. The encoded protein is CASRSGNSRETQYF.

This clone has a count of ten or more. The CDR3 reads CASSPQLRGGYGYTF. CDR3 nucleotide sequence: TGTGCCAGCAGTCCACAATTGAGGGGGGGCTATGGCTACACCTTC. This chain connects TRBV27 to TRBJ1-2; TRBD1 might be the D (6 bases). The CDR3 length is 15 residues. Germline V gene data show CDR1 as MNHEY and CDR2 as SMNVEV (reference sequence). V was pared by 5 bases and J by 4 bases, with 17 bases between.

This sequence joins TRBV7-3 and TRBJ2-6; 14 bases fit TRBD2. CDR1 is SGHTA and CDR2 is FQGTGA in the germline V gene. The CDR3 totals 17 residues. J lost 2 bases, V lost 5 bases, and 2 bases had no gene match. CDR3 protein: CASSMTSGRAGANVLTF. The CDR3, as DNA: TGTGCCAGCAGCATGACTAGCGGGAGGGCTGGGGCCAACGTCCTGACTTTC.

The CDR3 is CASSVRLAVGSYNEQFF. CDR3 nucleotide sequence: TGTGCCAGCAGCGTACGACTAGCGGTAGGCTCCTACAATGAGCAGTTCTTC. The V call is TRBV7-9, the J call TRBJ2-1, with 9 positions matching TRBD2. This CDR3 contains 17 residues. Germline CDR1 SEHNR, CDR2 FQNEAQ (reference sequence). Unmatched junction bases numbered 8, after V lost 5 bases and J lost 0 bases. Variable domain in full (rest from reference TRBV7-9 and TRBJ2-1): DTGVSQNPRHKITKRGQNVTFRCDPISEHNRLYWYRQTLGQGPEFLTYFQNEAQLEKSRLLSDRFSAERPKGSFSTLEIQRTEQGDSAMYLCASSVRLAVGSYNEQFFGPGTRLTVL.

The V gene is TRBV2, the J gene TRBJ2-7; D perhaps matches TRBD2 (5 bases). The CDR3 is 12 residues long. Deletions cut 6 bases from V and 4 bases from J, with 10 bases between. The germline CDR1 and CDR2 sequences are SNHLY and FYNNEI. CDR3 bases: TGTGCCAGCAGGATCCGGGGATACGAGCAGTACTTC. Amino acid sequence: CASRIRGYEQYF.